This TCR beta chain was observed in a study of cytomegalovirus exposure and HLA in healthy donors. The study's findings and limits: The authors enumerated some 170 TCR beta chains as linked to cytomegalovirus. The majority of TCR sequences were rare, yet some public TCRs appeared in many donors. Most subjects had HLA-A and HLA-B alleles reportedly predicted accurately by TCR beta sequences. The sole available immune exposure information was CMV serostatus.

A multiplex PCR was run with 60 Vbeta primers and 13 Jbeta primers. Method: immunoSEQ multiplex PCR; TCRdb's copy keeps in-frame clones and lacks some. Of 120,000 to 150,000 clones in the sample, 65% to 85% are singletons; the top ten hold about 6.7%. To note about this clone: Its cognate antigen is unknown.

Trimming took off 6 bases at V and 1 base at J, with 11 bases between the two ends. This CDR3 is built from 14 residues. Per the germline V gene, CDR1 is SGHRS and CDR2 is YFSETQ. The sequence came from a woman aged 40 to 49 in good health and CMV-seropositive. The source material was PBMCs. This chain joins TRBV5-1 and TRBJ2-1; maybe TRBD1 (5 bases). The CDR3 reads CASTARASYNEQFF. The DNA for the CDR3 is TGCGCCAGCACCGCCAGGGCTTCCTACAATGAGCAGTTCTTC.